The sequence of this T cell receptor (beta chain) was determined in a study of PD-1 blockade in mismatch repair-deficient tumors. Libraries were prepared by immunoSEQ multiplex PCR; TCRdb keeps only in-frame clonotypes and omits some of them. The sample carries some 100,000 clones, approximately 80% recorded once. V was shortened by 0 bases and J by 8 bases, with 9 bases between the two germline ends. The CDR3 extends over 13 amino acids. In germline, CDR1 is SGDLS, CDR2 YYNGEE. The sequence was collected from an adult with mismatch repair-deficient cancer. V is TRBV9 and J is TRBJ2-1; the D is unclear. The sequences come from peripheral blood, collected approximately 8 months after starting pembrolizumab. CDR3 bases: TGTGCCAGCAGCGTAGGAACAGATCATGAGCAGTTCTTC. Translation: CASSVGTDHEQFF.